Listed below are T cell receptor beta chains from one sample, sequenced in a study of blood T cell repertoires in COVID-19. Data came from immunoSEQ multiplex PCR; TCRdb stores just in-frame clones and leaves some out. The sample includes more than 300,000 clones, 90% seen only once; the top ten take 3.9%. The sample taken for sequencing was PBMCs or T cells enriched from blood (not recorded which). Source of these receptors: a woman in her 30s who had been exposed to COVID-19. Both conserved end residues are part of each CDR3. The D gene is left open where the match is weak. Size is omitted from some rows. Given values are once, few, many or a class for expanded clones.

d_call	v_call	clone_size	j_call	cdr3_aa	cdr3_nt
TRBD1	TRBV5-5	NA	TRBJ1-6	CASSPGQGAKIHSPLHF	TGTGCCAGCAGCCCCGGACAGGGGGCGAAGATCCATTCACCCCTCCACTTT
TRBD1	TRBV6-5	once	TRBJ1-2	CASSNRGLVYGYTF	TGTGCCAGCAGTAACAGGGGGCTCGTGTATGGCTACACCTTC
TRBD2	TRBV4-3	NA	TRBJ2-7	CASSPSGGLSYEQYF	TGCGCCAGCAGCCCTAGCGGGGGGCTCTCCTACGAGCAGTACTTC
TRBD1	TRBV19	NA	TRBJ2-1	CASRPQGAPQFF	TGTGCCAGTAGACCGCAGGGGGCCCCTCAGTTCTTC
NA	TRBV4-3	NA	TRBJ1-5	CASSSDRNHQPQHF	TGCGCCAGCAGCTCTGACAGGAACCATCAGCCCCAGCATTTT
NA	TRBV24-1	few	TRBJ1-2	CATSDPSNYGYTF	TGTGCCACCAGTGACCCTTCTAACTATGGCTACACCTTC
NA	TRBV28	NA	TRBJ1-3	CASSWGGRNTIYF	TGTGCCAGCAGTTGGGGGGGCCGAAACACCATATATTTT
TRBD1	TRBV10-3	once	TRBJ1-6	CAISEQGAVYNSPLHF	TGTGCCATCAGTGAGCAGGGGGCTGTCTATAATTCACCCCTCCACTTT
TRBD2	TRBV5-4	once	TRBJ2-1	CASSSPGLAGTREQFF	TGTGCCAGCAGCTCCCCGGGACTAGCGGGGACCAGAGAGCAGTTCTTC
TRBD2	TRBV3-1/TRBV3-2	NA	TRBJ2-1	CASSQVTGIAGYNEQFF	TGTGCCAGCAGCCAAGTCACTGGGATAGCGGGCTACAATGAGCAGTTCTTC
TRBD1	TRBV18	NA	TRBJ1-2	CASSPGTANNYGYTF	TGTGCCAGCTCACCGGGGACAGCTAATAACTATGGCTACACCTTC
NA	TRBV7-9	NA	TRBJ1-6	CASSLGGVSPLHF	TGTGCCAGCAGCTTAGGCGGGGTTTCACCCCTCCACTTT
NA	TRBV10-3	NA	TRBJ1-1	CAITRDLNTEAFF	TGTGCCATCACGAGGGATCTGAACACTGAAGCTTTCTTT
TRBD1	TRBV2	NA	TRBJ1-3	CASRGQSSGNTIYF	TGTGCCAGCAGGGGACAGAGCTCTGGAAACACCATATATTTT
NA	TRBV7-3	NA	TRBJ2-5	CASSLRGGQGETQYF	TGTGCCAGCAGCTTAAGGGGGGGCCAAGGAGAGACCCAGTACTTC
NA	TRBV4-3	NA	TRBJ2-3	CASGEGVIAQYF	TGCGCCAGCGGTGAGGGGGTCATAGCGCAGTATTTT
NA	TRBV21-1	NA	TRBJ1-3	CASSKEPRDRGWNTIYF	TGTGCCAGCAGCAAAGAGCCGCGGGACAGGGGTTGGAACACCATATATTTT
NA	TRBV4-1	once	TRBJ1-5	CASSQHVSGGNQPQHF	TGCGCCAGCAGCCAGCATGTCTCGGGTGGGAATCAGCCCCAGCATTTT
NA	TRBV25-1	NA	TRBJ2-1	CASSQLNNEQFF	TGTGCCAGCAGTCAACTTAACAATGAGCAGTTCTTC
TRBD1	TRBV18	NA	TRBJ1-3	CASSITDRAGNTIYF	TGTGCCAGCTCCATTACCGACAGGGCTGGAAACACCATATATTTT
NA	TRBV4-3	NA	TRBJ1-6	CASSQETGRNSPLHF	TGCGCCAGCAGCCAAGAAACAGGACGAAATTCACCCCTCCACTTT
TRBD1	TRBV19	once	TRBJ1-2	CASSPGTGGAYGYTF	TGTGCCAGTAGTCCCGGGACAGGGGGCGCGTATGGCTACACCTTC
NA	TRBV9	NA	TRBJ2-7	CASSVSASAPYEQYF	TGTGCCAGCAGCGTATCGGCTAGTGCCCCTTACGAGCAGTACTTC
NA	TRBV5-1	NA	TRBJ1-1	CASTSTGPTEAFF	TGCGCCAGCACCTCAACAGGGCCCACTGAAGCTTTCTTT
NA	TRBV18	NA	TRBJ2-5	CASSAGSQETQYF	TGTGCCAGCTCAGCGGGCTCCCAAGAGACCCAGTACTTC
NA	TRBV15	NA	TRBJ1-4	CATSRGRQVSLQETTNEKLFF	TGTGCCACCAGCAGAGGCCGACAGGTAAGCCTACAAGAAACAACTAATGAAAAACTGTTTTTT
NA	TRBV5-1	NA	TRBJ1-2	CASSSSGGVGYGYTF	TGCGCCAGCAGCTCCTCTGGGGGCGTGGGCTATGGCTACACCTTC
TRBD2	TRBV20-1	NA	TRBJ2-5	CSASGGGETQYF	TGCAGTGCTAGTGGGGGAGGGGAGACCCAGTACTTC
NA	TRBV7-9	NA	TRBJ1-6	CASSLAGAANSPLHF	TGTGCCAGCAGCTTAGCGGGGGCAGCAAATTCACCCCTCCACTTT
TRBD2	TRBV7-8	NA	TRBJ2-2	CASSLVGSGGYTGELFF	TGTGCCAGCAGCTTAGTCGGTAGCGGGGGTTACACCGGGGAGCTGTTTTTT
TRBD1	TRBV19	NA	TRBJ2-2	CASSTLVGTGTPGELFF	TGTGCCAGTAGTACCTTAGTCGGGACAGGGACTCCCGGGGAGCTGTTTTTT
NA	TRBV5-6	NA	TRBJ1-1	CASSLFGEGTEAFF	TGTGCCAGCAGCTTGTTCGGGGAGGGCACTGAAGCTTTCTTT
NA	TRBV27	NA	TRBJ1-6	CASSPSSYNSPLHF	TGTGCCAGCAGTCCCTCCAGTTATAATTCACCCCTCCACTTT
NA	TRBV7-6	NA	TRBJ1-5	CASSLEDNGNQPQHF	TGTGCCAGCAGCTTAGAGGACAATGGGAATCAGCCCCAGCATTTT
TRBD1	TRBV5-6	NA	TRBJ1-4	CASSLQGVINEKLFF	TGTGCCAGCAGCTTGCAGGGGGTTATTAATGAAAAACTGTTTTTT
NA	TRBV2	NA	TRBJ1-4	CASMSGKLFF	TGTGCCAGCATGTCCGGAAAACTGTTTTTT
NA	TRBV6-4	NA	TRBJ2-1	CASSARQTHYNEQFF	TGTGCCAGCAGTGCCCGACAGACTCACTACAATGAGCAGTTCTTC
NA	TRBV10-3	NA	TRBJ1-5	CAISETENQPQHF	TGTGCCATCAGTGAGACAGAAAATCAGCCCCAGCATTTT
NA	TRBV3-1/TRBV3-2	NA	TRBJ2-3	CASSRDRNTDTQYF	TGTGCCAGCAGCCGCGACAGGAACACAGATACGCAGTATTTT
TRBD1	TRBV6-5	NA	TRBJ1-2	CASSFRDRAPYGYTF	TGTGCCAGCAGTTTCCGGGACAGGGCCCCCTATGGCTACACCTTC
NA	TRBV7-2	NA	TRBJ1-3	CASSPKRGYSGNTIYF	TGTGCCAGCAGCCCCAAACGAGGATACTCTGGAAACACCATATATTTT
TRBD1	TRBV3-1/TRBV3-2	NA	TRBJ2-2	CASSHRGSTGELFF	TGTGCCAGCAGTCACAGGGGGTCCACCGGGGAGCTGTTTTTT
TRBD2	TRBV7-9	NA	TRBJ2-1	CASSPWGGGGRNEQFF	TGTGCCAGCAGCCCGTGGGGGGGAGGTGGTAGGAATGAGCAGTTCTTC
TRBD2	TRBV2	NA	TRBJ2-1	CASSDGLAANEQFF	TGTGCCAGCAGTGATGGACTAGCGGCGAATGAGCAGTTCTTC
NA	TRBV7-2	NA	TRBJ1-2	CASSFSGRRAPNYGYTF	TGTGCCAGCAGCTTCTCAGGGAGGAGGGCACCTAACTATGGCTACACCTTC
NA	TRBV12-5	once	TRBJ1-5	CASGTGFNQPQHF	TGTGCTAGTGGTACAGGGTTCAATCAGCCCCAGCATTTT
NA	TRBV6-6	NA	TRBJ2-7	CASSYQGGWEQYF	TGTGCCAGCAGTTACCAGGGGGGCTGGGAGCAGTACTTC
NA	TRBV19	once	TRBJ1-1	CASTPRGWTEAFF	TGTGCCAGTACCCCCCGGGGATGGACTGAAGCTTTCTTT
NA	TRBV4-3	NA	TRBJ2-3	CASSQDKVAGTQYF	TGCGCCAGCAGCCAAGATAAGGTAGCTGGTACGCAGTATTTT
TRBD1	TRBV7-9	NA	TRBJ1-2	CASSLTGLQGLLYGYTF	TGTGCCAGCAGCTTGACAGGGCTCCAGGGCCTTCTCTATGGCTACACCTTC